This TCR beta chain was obtained from a study of control samples from healthy donors and cancer patients. The germline CDR1 and CDR2 sequences are LGHNT and FRNRAP. The CDR3 covers 16 residues. Trimming took 1 base from V and 2 from J; bases not matched to a gene: 3. Repertoires were generated with immunoSEQ multiplex PCR, while TCRdb's copy carries only in-frame clones and drops some. Of some 30,000 clones listed, roughly 91% are singletons. The rearrangement links TRBV12-5 to TRBJ2-3, with 10 bases lining up with TRBD1. The sample taken for sequencing was PBMCs. This receptor was obtained from a man between 45 and 60 years old with lung cancer. The chain's CDR3 is CASGLGTGGNTDTQYF. As DNA, the CDR3 is TGTGCTAGTGGTTTGGGGACAGGGGGGAACACAGATACGCAGTATTTT.